Listed below are T cell receptor beta chains from one sample, sequenced in a study of blood T cell repertoires in COVID-19. The table came from immunoSEQ multiplex PCR; TCRdb's copy has only in-frame clones and leaves some out. The top ten clones hold around 1.3% of a sample with a few hundred thousand clones, about 83% of them seen once. The sample comprised peripheral blood. Source of these receptors: a woman in her thirties with COVID-19, enrolled during active disease. Each CDR3 is given with its conserved first and last residue. The order of the fields is V gene, J gene, CDR3 length, D gene, CDR3 protein, CDR3 DNA. D genes are given only for firm matches.

>TRBV3-1/TRBV3-2|TRBJ1-1|11|.
CASRSGATTFF
TGTGCCAGCAGGAGCGGGGCGACGACTTTCTTT
>TRBV9|TRBJ2-2|15|TRBD2
CASLGLAANTGELFF
TGTGCCTCGCTCGGACTAGCGGCGAACACCGGGGAGCTGTTTTTT
>TRBV19|TRBJ2-5|13|.
CASSIDKKETQYF
TGTGCCAGTAGTATAGACAAAAAAGAGACCCAGTACTTC
>TRBV6-1|TRBJ2-1|17|TRBD2
CASSGASGGIFWDEQFF
TGTGCCAGCAGTGGGGCTAGCGGGGGGATTTTTTGGGATGAGCAGTTCTTC
>TRBV19|TRBJ1-1|14|TRBD1
CASRPGGKGTEAFF
TGTGCCAGTAGACCAGGGGGCAAAGGGACTGAAGCTTTCTTT
>TRBV4-3|TRBJ2-7|14|.
CASSQDPAGYEQYF
TGCGCCAGCAGCCAAGATCCGGCGGGCTACGAGCAGTACTTC
>TRBV7-9|TRBJ2-5|18|TRBD1
CASSLLPTGTGGLETQYF
TGTGCCAGCAGCTTACTCCCCACCGGGACAGGGGGCTTAGAGACCCAGTACTTC
>TRBV7-9|TRBJ1-2|14|.
CASSLARENYGYTF
TGTGCCAGCAGCTTAGCCAGGGAAAACTATGGCTACACCTTC
>TRBV7-6|TRBJ2-4|16|.
CASSLGSPLAGNIQYF
TGTGCCAGCAGCTTAGGTTCCCCGTTAGCAGGGAACATTCAGTACTTC
>TRBV29-1|TRBJ1-2|12|TRBD1
CSVGQGGYGYTF
TGCAGCGTAGGACAGGGGGGATATGGCTACACCTTC
>TRBV19|TRBJ2-1|15|.
CASSPGPTGYNEQFF
TGTGCCAGTAGCCCCGGTCCTACCGGCTACAATGAGCAGTTCTTC
>TRBV9|TRBJ1-2|15|TRBD1
CASSTWTGLLGGYTF
TGTGCCAGCAGCACCTGGACAGGGTTGCTCGGCGGCTACACCTTC
>TRBV5-6|TRBJ2-5|14|TRBD2
CASSLFGREETQYF
TGTGCCAGCAGCCTATTCGGGAGGGAAGAGACCCAGTACTTC
>TRBV9|TRBJ2-5|17|TRBD2
CASSVEVGGRAKETQYF
TGTGCCAGCAGCGTAGAGGTCGGCGGGAGGGCCAAAGAGACCCAGTACTTC
>TRBV5-1|TRBJ2-3|18|.
CASSRAGMGGMITDTQYF
TGCGCCAGCAGCCGGGCCGGTATGGGCGGGATGATCACAGATACGCAGTATTTT
>TRBV28|TRBJ2-7|21|TRBD2
CASSTVIGTSGRALGGHEQYF
TGTGCCAGCAGTACTGTTATTGGGACTAGCGGGAGGGCCCTCGGTGGCCACGAGCAGTACTTC
>TRBV4-3|TRBJ1-4|16|.
CASSQVKGATNEKLFF
TGCGCCAGCAGCCAAGTCAAGGGGGCAACTAATGAAAAACTGTTTTTT
>TRBV11-1|TRBJ1-1|16|TRBD1
CASTRRRTGGWTEAFF
TGTGCCAGCACTCGACGACGAACAGGGGGCTGGACTGAAGCTTTCTTT
>TRBV5-4|TRBJ2-4|18|TRBD1
CASSLGPGQAGAKNIQYF
TGTGCCAGCAGCTTGGGGCCGGGACAGGCCGGGGCCAAAAACATTCAGTACTTC
>TRBV7-2|TRBJ2-3|13|.
CASSEASTDTQYF
TGTGCCAGCAGCGAGGCCAGCACAGATACGCAGTATTTT
>TRBV18|TRBJ2-2|17|.
CASSPKGQLVNTGELFF
TGTGCCAGCTCACCAAAAGGACAACTGGTGAACACCGGGGAGCTGTTTTTT
>TRBV19|TRBJ2-2|16|TRBD1
CASTTGERGNTGELFF
TGTGCCAGTACGACAGGGGAAAGAGGGAACACCGGGGAGCTGTTTTTT
>TRBV7-9|TRBJ1-1|15|.
CASSLYVRGGDEAFF
TGTGCCAGCAGCTTATATGTTCGGGGGGGAGATGAAGCTTTCTTT
>TRBV19|TRBJ2-6|15|.
CASTPAGNGANVLTF
TGTGCCAGTACCCCGGCCGGGAATGGGGCCAACGTCCTGACTTTC
>TRBV6-5|TRBJ1-2|13|.
CASSYTTGGGYTF
TGTGCCAGCAGTTACACGACAGGAGGTGGCTACACCTTC
>TRBV10-3|TRBJ1-4|15|.
CATGTGPGLNEKLFF
TGTGCCACCGGTACAGGGCCGGGCCTTAATGAAAAACTGTTTTTT